These 18 T cell receptor beta chains originate from one sample sequenced in a study of T cell responses to AZD1222 COVID-19 vaccine. Data came from immunoSEQ multiplex PCR; TCRdb stores just in-frame clones and leaves some out. Among 120,000 to 150,000 clones listed, around 91% were seen once. The source material was peripheral blood, sampled on day 0 of AZD1222 vaccination. These receptors were obtained from an adult in good health.

The genes are TRBV6-2 or TRBV6-3 and TRBJ1-2, with D unresolved. V dropped 2 bases and J dropped 7 bases, with 11 bases sitting between them. Germline V gene lookup returns CDR1 MNHEY and CDR2 SVGEGT. The CDR3 is made up of 13 amino acids. This chain's CDR3 is CASSYPPSGGYTF. For the CDR3, the DNA is TGTGCCAGCAGTTACCCCCCATCTGGTGGCTACACCTTC.

The chain uses TRBV19 and TRBJ1-5; the match to TRBD1 covers 7 bases. The germline V gene has CDR1 LNHDA and CDR2 SQIVND (reference sequence). The trim removed 5 bases at V and 5 bases at J, leaving 6 bases unmatched. CDR3 length equals 14 residues. The CDR3 reads CASSLQGPDQPQHF. The CDR3 DNA follows: TGTGCCAGTAGTCTACAGGGGCCCGATCAGCCCCAGCATTTT.

The chain's CDR3 is CASQTGTKYNEQFF. The CDR3 DNA follows: TGTGCCAGCCAAACCGGGACGAAATACAATGAGCAGTTCTTC. The rearrangement joins TRBV6-5 to TRBJ2-1, with D perhaps matching TRBD1 or TRBD2 (5 bases each). CDR1 is MNHEY, CDR2 SVGAGI, per germline. The CDR3 has 14 amino acids. V was trimmed by 8 bases and J by 4 bases, leaving 15 bases between them.

The chain recombines TRBV3-1 (or the pseudogene TRBV3-2) with TRBJ2-7; possibly TRBD2 for D (6 bases). CDR3 size: 14 residues. CDR1 LGHDT and CDR2 YNNKEL come from the germline V gene (reference sequence). The V gene lost 3 bases and the J gene lost 5 bases, with 14 bases spanning the gap. CDR3 amino acids: CASSQSYGGDEQYF. DNA of the CDR3: TGTGCCAGCAGCCAGTCCTACGGCGGGGACGAGCAGTACTTC.

The rearrangement links TRBV7-2 to TRBJ2-5; TRBD2 agrees at 8 bases. The length of the CDR3 is 16 residues. Germline V gene sequence: CDR1 SGHTA, CDR2 FQGNSA. Trimming removed 5 bases from V and 2 bases from J; junction bases left unmatched: 10. The CDR3 protein is CASSPRAGALQETQYF. The CDR3 DNA reads as TGTGCCAGCAGCCCACGAGCGGGGGCCCTTCAAGAGACCCAGTACTTC. Full variable domain (missing parts from reference TRBV7-2 and TRBJ2-5): GAGVSQSPSNKVTEKGKDVELRCDPISGHTALYWYRQSLGQGLEFLIYFQGNSAPDKSGLPSDRFSAERTGGSVSTLTIQRTQQEDSAVYLCASSPRAGALQETQYFGPGTRLLVL.

The chain combines TRBV19 with TRBJ1-5; 9 nucleotides match TRBD1. The CDR3 contains 15 residues. J gave up 4 bases and V 7 bases, and 8 bases lay outside the gene matches. Germline values: CDR1 LNHDA, CDR2 SQIVND (reference sequence). In DNA form, the CDR3 reads TGTGCCAGTAACACTCGGACAGGGGCTAATCAGCCCCAGCATTTT. Translation: CASNTRTGANQPQHF.

This clone was observed once. This chain connects TRBV9 to TRBJ2-1, with no clear D. The germline V and J ends were trimmed by 1 base and 5 bases, with 10 bases remaining between them. The CDR3 runs to 14 residues. Germline CDR1 reads SGDLS; CDR2 reads YYNGEE. CDR3 amino acids: CASSVTGANNEQFF. The CDR3, as DNA: TGTGCCAGCAGCGTAACCGGAGCTAACAATGAGCAGTTCTTC.

The chain recombines TRBV2 with TRBJ1-6, with D hard to call. The CDR3 is 13 amino acids. The germline CDR1 and CDR2 sequences are SNHLY and FYNNEI. V lost 10 bases to trimming and J lost 10 bases, with 17 bases between them. CDR3 sequence: CATNSGFGSPLHF. CDR3 sequence (DNA): TGTGCCACCAATTCGGGTTTTGGATCACCCCTCCACTTT.

V usage is TRBV7-9 and J usage is TRBJ1-2; no reliable D call. Per the germline V gene, CDR1 is SEHNR and CDR2 is FQNEAQ (reference sequence). The germline V and J ends were trimmed by 3 bases and 4 bases, with 12 bases remaining between them. The CDR3 runs 14 residues. The CDR3 bases are TGTGCCAGCAGCTTCGGTGGCGGCTCCTATGGCTACACCTTC. This encodes CASSFGGGSYGYTF.

The genes are TRBV4-2 and TRBJ2-4; 8 bases map to TRBD2. Germline V gene data show CDR1 as LGHNA and CDR2 as YNFKEQ. V was clipped by 0 bases and J by 2 bases; unmatched bases: 9. The CDR3 consists of 18 residues. The CDR3 DNA reads TGTGCCAGCAGCCAAGAGTCGGGGGGGCCGGGATCCAAAAACATTCAGTACTTC. Amino acids: CASSQESGGPGSKNIQYF.

The rearrangement links TRBV7-6 to TRBJ2-3, with TRBD1 matching 10 bases. The CDR3 length is 15 residues. Germline V gene sequence: CDR1 SGHVS, CDR2 FNYEAQ. V lost 5 bases, J lost 2 bases, and 4 bases stayed unmatched. This chain's CDR3 is CASSRQGANTDTQYF. CDR3 in DNA: TGTGCCAGCAGCCGACAGGGGGCGAACACAGATACGCAGTATTTT.

The rearrangement links TRBV2 to TRBJ1-2; D call uncertain. Germline V lookup: CDR1 SNHLY, CDR2 FYNNEI. This CDR3 comprises 13 residues. V lost 5 bases and J lost 4, with 11 bases in between. The CDR3 spells CASSQQTLYGYTF. The CDR3 DNA sequence: TGTGCCAGCAGTCAGCAGACCCTCTATGGCTACACCTTC.

This chain uses TRBV5-4 with TRBJ2-5; maybe TRBD2 (6 bases). Germline V CDR1 and CDR2: SGHNT, YYREEE (reference sequence). The germline V and J ends were trimmed by 0 bases and 5 bases, with 11 bases remaining between them. The CDR3 covers 14 residues. This CDR3 is CASSLEPGEETQYF. As DNA, the CDR3 is TGTGCCAGCAGCTTGGAGCCGGGAGAGGAGACCCAGTACTTC.

The genes are TRBV5-4 and TRBJ1-2, with 7 bases matching TRBD1. This CDR3 has 15 amino acids. CDR1 is SGHNT and CDR2 is YYREEE in the germline V gene (reference sequence). V lost 4 bases, J lost 3 bases, and 9 bases stayed unmatched. DNA for the CDR3: TGTGCCAGCAGCGCGGACAGGACCCTCTACTATGGCTACACCTTC. Protein product: CASSADRTLYYGYTF. Supplemented by reference TRBV5-4 and TRBJ1-2, the full variable domain reads ETGVTQSPTHLIKTRGQQVTLRCSSQSGHNTVSWYQQALGQGPQFIFQYYREEENGRGNFPPRFSGLQFPNYSSELNVNALELDDSALYLCASSADRTLYYGYTFGSGTRLTVV.

This clone appeared a single time. J is TRBJ1-5 and V is TRBV2; D is unresolved. Germline CDR1 SNHLY, CDR2 FYNNEI. The CDR3 contains 14 residues. Trimming shortened V by 4 bases and J by 0 bases, and 7 bases separated the two germline ends. Here the CDR3 DNA reads TGTGCCAGCAGTGTCAGAAATAGCAATCAGCCCCAGCATTTT. As protein: CASSVRNSNQPQHF.

The genes are TRBV7-2 and TRBJ1-2; D remains unclear. Trimming removed 4 bases from V and 3 bases from J, with 6 bases in between. The CDR3 totals 12 residues. Germline V CDR1 and CDR2: SGHTA, FQGNSA. The CDR3 loop reads CASSSSYYGYTF. The CDR3 DNA sequence: TGTGCCAGCAGCTCATCCTACTATGGCTACACCTTC.

The gene calls are TRBV2 and TRBJ1-2; unclear D gene. Germline CDR1 reads SNHLY; CDR2 reads FYNNEI. This CDR3 has 11 residues. Trimming cost V 11 bases and J 8 bases, with 15 bases left between them. The CDR3 sequence: CACYVRGGYTF. CDR3 DNA sequence: TGTGCCTGTTACGTCCGTGGAGGCTACACCTTC.

The CDR3 region is CASSYGTGGTDTQYF. DNA of the CDR3: TGCGCCAGCAGCTATGGGACAGGGGGAACGGATACGCAGTATTTT. V usage is TRBV5-1 and J usage is TRBJ2-3; 11 bases map to TRBD1. The CDR3 runs to 15 residues. Germline loops: CDR1 SGHRS, CDR2 YFSETQ. V lost 3 bases and J lost 6; bases outside the gene matches: 6. Based on the CDR3 plus reference TRBV5-1 and TRBJ2-3, the full variable domain is KAGVTQTPRYLIKTRGQQVTLSCSPISGHRSVSWYQQTPGQGLQFLFEYFSETQRNKGNFPGRFSGRQFSNSRSEMNVSTLELGDSALYLCASSYGTGGTDTQYFGPGTRLTVL.